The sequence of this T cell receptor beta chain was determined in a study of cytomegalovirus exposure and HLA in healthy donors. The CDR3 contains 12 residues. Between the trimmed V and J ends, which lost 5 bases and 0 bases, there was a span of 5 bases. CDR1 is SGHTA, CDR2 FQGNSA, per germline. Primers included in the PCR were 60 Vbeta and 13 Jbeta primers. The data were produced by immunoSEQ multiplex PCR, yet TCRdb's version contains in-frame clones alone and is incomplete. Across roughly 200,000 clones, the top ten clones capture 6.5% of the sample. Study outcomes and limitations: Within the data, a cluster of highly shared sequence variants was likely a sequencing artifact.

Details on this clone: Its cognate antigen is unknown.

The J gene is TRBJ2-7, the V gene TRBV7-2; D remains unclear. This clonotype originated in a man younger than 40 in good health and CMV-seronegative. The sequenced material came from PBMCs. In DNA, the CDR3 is TGTGCCAGCAGCCGCAGCTCCTACGAGCAGTACTTC. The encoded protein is CASSRSSYEQYF.